This T cell receptor beta chain appears in the sequencing data of a study of cytomegalovirus exposure and HLA in healthy donors. Study results and caveats: Segments of the TCR beta V type were, in most cases, productive about 90% or about 30% of the time in an earlier analysis.

V lost 6 bases, J lost 2 bases, and 17 bases lay in between. The CDR3 is made up of 15 amino acids. Per the germline V gene, CDR1 is MNHEY and CDR2 is SVGAGI. Primers for the PCR totalled 60 Vbeta and 13 Jbeta. TCRdb's table, derived via immunoSEQ multiplex PCR, lists solely in-frame clones and lacks some. The sample carries 90,000 to 110,000 clones, 55% to 75% recorded once. Nominal health characterized the donors when sampled, though unrecorded immune exposures were likely. Notes on this clone: What it recognizes is unknown.

The sequenced sample was PBMCs. V usage is TRBV6-5 and J usage is TRBJ2-7, with D possibly being TRBD1 (5 bases). This TCR came from a woman aged 65 to 85 in good health and CMV-seropositive. CDR3 sequence reads: CASSYALQGTYEQYF. CDR3 nucleotide sequence: TGTGCCAGCAGCTACGCGCTCCAGGGTACCTACGAGCAGTACTTC.